A selection of T cell receptor beta chains follows, all from one sample in a study of cytomegalovirus exposure and HLA in healthy donors. Sequencing was performed with immunoSEQ multiplex PCR; in TCRdb, only in-frame clones are kept and a portion is missing. Its table lists about 76,000 clones. Sequencing used PBMCs. Receptors originate from a woman aged 40-49 years in good health and CMV-seropositive. Each CDR3 is given with its conserved first and last residue. The D gene is left open where the match is weak.

cdr3_nt: TGCGCCAGCAGCTTGGCCATCGGAGCTGACACTGAAGCTTTCTTT
cdr3_aa: CASSLAIGADTEAFF
j_call: TRBJ1-1
d_call: -
v_call: TRBV5-1

cdr3_nt: TGTGCCAGCAGTGACAGGCGCCGGAGGGAGACCCAGTACTTC
cdr3_aa: CASSDRRRRETQYF
j_call: TRBJ2-5
d_call: -
v_call: TRBV2

cdr3_nt: TGTGCCAGCAGTGAAGCCTCCGGGAACCAAGAGACCCAGTACTTC
cdr3_aa: CASSEASGNQETQYF
j_call: TRBJ2-5
d_call: -
v_call: TRBV6-1

cdr3_nt: TGTGCCAGCAGCCTGGGAGGATCGTTGGATTCACCCCTCCACTTT
cdr3_aa: CASSLGGSLDSPLHF
j_call: TRBJ1-6
d_call: -
v_call: TRBV5-5

cdr3_nt: TGTGCCAGCAGCTTGGGGAGGTATCTTCACGAGCAGTACTTC
cdr3_aa: CASSLGRYLHEQYF
j_call: TRBJ2-7
d_call: -
v_call: TRBV7-6

cdr3_nt: TGTGCCAGCAGCCAAGTCCTAGGAACCACTAGCACAGATACGCAGTATTTT
cdr3_aa: CASSQVLGTTSTDTQYF
j_call: TRBJ2-3
d_call: -
v_call: TRBV14

cdr3_nt: TGTGCTAGTGGTTTCCTTAACACTGAAGCTTTCTTT
cdr3_aa: CASGFLNTEAFF
j_call: TRBJ1-1
d_call: -
v_call: TRBV12-5

cdr3_nt: TGTGCCATCAGTGAGAGAGGACAGGGGAGGAGGACTGGAGCTTTCTTT
cdr3_aa: CAISERGQGRRTGAFF
j_call: TRBJ1-1
d_call: TRBD1
v_call: TRBV10-3

cdr3_nt: TGCGCCAGCAGCTTGGAACCCTACTCCTACGAGCAGTACTTC
cdr3_aa: CASSLEPYSYEQYF
j_call: TRBJ2-7
d_call: -
v_call: TRBV5-1

cdr3_nt: TGTGCCAGCAGTACCACCGACAGCGCGAACACCGGGGAGCTGTTTTTT
cdr3_aa: CASSTTDSANTGELFF
j_call: TRBJ2-2
d_call: -
v_call: TRBV27

cdr3_nt: TGTGCCAGCAGCACTATACTAGTGGGCCAAGAGACCCAGTACTTC
cdr3_aa: CASSTILVGQETQYF
j_call: TRBJ2-5
d_call: -
v_call: TRBV5-6

cdr3_nt: TGTGCCAGCAGCCCCCTTGATAGCGGCACCGGGGAGCTGTTTTTT
cdr3_aa: CASSPLDSGTGELFF
j_call: TRBJ2-2
d_call: -
v_call: TRBV7-8

cdr3_nt: TGTGCCAGCAGCCTTGAGCGGGGATACCCCGGGGAGCTGTTTTTT
cdr3_aa: CASSLERGYPGELFF
j_call: TRBJ2-2
d_call: TRBD2
v_call: TRBV2

cdr3_nt: TGTGCCAGCAGCTTGGACAGTCACTATGGCTACACCTTC
cdr3_aa: CASSLDSHYGYTF
j_call: TRBJ1-2
d_call: -
v_call: TRBV5-4

cdr3_nt: TGTGCCAGCAGTGACAGCGGGGGGGCCGTAGATACGCAGTATTTT
cdr3_aa: CASSDSGGAVDTQYF
j_call: TRBJ2-3
d_call: TRBD2
v_call: TRBV2

cdr3_nt: TGCGCCAGCAGTTATTCCGGCAGGGTGTACCAAGAGACCCAGTACTTC
cdr3_aa: CASSYSGRVYQETQYF
j_call: TRBJ2-5
d_call: -
v_call: TRBV5-1

cdr3_nt: TGTGCCAGCAGCCCCGCGGGGGGGGACAATGAGCAGTTCTTC
cdr3_aa: CASSPAGGDNEQFF
j_call: TRBJ2-1
d_call: TRBD2
v_call: TRBV11-3

cdr3_nt: TGTGCCAGCAGCTTGGATGGTACGGACAATGAGCAGTTCTTC
cdr3_aa: CASSLDGTDNEQFF
j_call: TRBJ2-1
d_call: -
v_call: TRBV5-5

cdr3_nt: TGTGCCAGCAGGGGCGACAGGGACGGCTACACCTTC
cdr3_aa: CASRGDRDGYTF
j_call: TRBJ1-2
d_call: TRBD1
v_call: TRBV25-1

cdr3_nt: TGTGCCAGTAGTACTTATCAGGCTGAAGCTTTCTTT
cdr3_aa: CASSTYQAEAFF
j_call: TRBJ1-1
d_call: -
v_call: TRBV19

cdr3_nt: TGTGCCAGCAACCCCCAGGGGTCCCCCTACAATGAGCAGTTCTTC
cdr3_aa: CASNPQGSPYNEQFF
j_call: TRBJ2-1
d_call: -
v_call: TRBV7-9

cdr3_nt: TGTGCCAGTTTTGGGCGGGGGCCGAACACCGGGGAGCTGTTTTTT
cdr3_aa: CASFGRGPNTGELFF
j_call: TRBJ2-2
d_call: -
v_call: TRBV19

cdr3_nt: TGTGCCACCAGCAGGGTTACAGGGTCGGATACGCAGTATTTT
cdr3_aa: CATSRVTGSDTQYF
j_call: TRBJ2-3
d_call: -
v_call: TRBV15

cdr3_nt: TGTGCCAGCAGTGAAAGACTAGCGGCATACAATGAGCAGTTCTTC
cdr3_aa: CASSERLAAYNEQFF
j_call: TRBJ2-1
d_call: TRBD2
v_call: TRBV6-1

cdr3_nt: TGTGCCAGCAGCTTAGTTGGCGGGAGGGGTAGTGAGCAGTTCTTC
cdr3_aa: CASSLVGGRGSEQFF
j_call: TRBJ2-1
d_call: TRBD2
v_call: TRBV11-3

cdr3_nt: TGTGCCAGCAGCTCCTCCGGACAGGGTCTGTACTTC
cdr3_aa: CASSSSGQGLYF
j_call: TRBJ2-7
d_call: TRBD1
v_call: TRBV11-3

cdr3_nt: TGCGCCAGCAGCAGCAGGACTAGCGGGTCCGGCGAGCAGTACTTC
cdr3_aa: CASSSRTSGSGEQYF
j_call: TRBJ2-7
d_call: TRBD2
v_call: TRBV5-1

cdr3_nt: TGTGCCAGCAGTTCTGGCAGGGGTTATTCACCCCTCCACTTT
cdr3_aa: CASSSGRGYSPLHF
j_call: TRBJ1-6
d_call: -
v_call: TRBV5-5

cdr3_nt: TGCGCCAGCAGCACTCCGGGACAGGGTAATGAAAAACTGTTTTTT
cdr3_aa: CASSTPGQGNEKLFF
j_call: TRBJ1-4
d_call: TRBD1
v_call: TRBV4-1

cdr3_nt: TGCGCCAGCAGTGTTGACAGGAACACTGAAGCTTTCTTT
cdr3_aa: CASSVDRNTEAFF
j_call: TRBJ1-1
d_call: -
v_call: TRBV10-2

cdr3_nt: TGTGCCAGTAGTAGGGACAGGGAGGATGGAAACACCATATATTTT
cdr3_aa: CASSRDREDGNTIYF
j_call: TRBJ1-3
d_call: TRBD1
v_call: TRBV19

cdr3_nt: TGTGCCAGTAACGAGGCAGGGGGCTATGGCTACACCTTC
cdr3_aa: CASNEAGGYGYTF
j_call: TRBJ1-2
d_call: TRBD1
v_call: TRBV19

cdr3_nt: TGTGCCAGCAGTCTAGCGGGAGCCTACGAGCAGTACTTC
cdr3_aa: CASSLAGAYEQYF
j_call: TRBJ2-7
d_call: TRBD2
v_call: TRBV6-5

cdr3_nt: TGTGCCAGCAGCCCAAGGGACAGATCCTTCTCCTACAATGAGCAGTTCTTC
cdr3_aa: CASSPRDRSFSYNEQFF
j_call: TRBJ2-1
d_call: TRBD1
v_call: TRBV7-3

cdr3_nt: TGTGCCACCAGATCAACGGCCGCGGGCGGGGAAAAACTGTTTTTT
cdr3_aa: CATRSTAAGGEKLFF
j_call: TRBJ1-4
d_call: -
v_call: TRBV19

cdr3_nt: TGTGCCAGCAGCTTAGTGGACAGGAACACTGAAGCTTTCTTT
cdr3_aa: CASSLVDRNTEAFF
j_call: TRBJ1-1
d_call: -
v_call: TRBV13

cdr3_nt: TGTGCCAGCGTGACTAGCGGGGGTTATAACATTCAGTACTTC
cdr3_aa: CASVTSGGYNIQYF
j_call: TRBJ2-4
d_call: TRBD2
v_call: TRBV6-1

cdr3_nt: TGCGCCAGCGGGGACAGGGGGCCCTTCTATGGCTACACCTTC
cdr3_aa: CASGDRGPFYGYTF
j_call: TRBJ1-2
d_call: TRBD1
v_call: TRBV10-2

cdr3_nt: TGCGCCAGCAGCTTGGCCACAGGCTACAATGAGCAGTTCTTC
cdr3_aa: CASSLATGYNEQFF
j_call: TRBJ2-1
d_call: -
v_call: TRBV5-1

cdr3_nt: TGTGCCAGCAGTACGACAGATGAAAATGAAAAACTGTTTTTT
cdr3_aa: CASSTTDENEKLFF
j_call: TRBJ1-4
d_call: -
v_call: TRBV6-6

cdr3_nt: TGTGCCAGCAGCTTAGTGGACAGGGCGGGGGAAGAGACCCAGTACTTC
cdr3_aa: CASSLVDRAGEETQYF
j_call: TRBJ2-5
d_call: -
v_call: TRBV7-9

cdr3_nt: TGTGCCAGCAGTCCCGGAAGGGGGCGAGCTAATGAAAAACTGTTTTTT
cdr3_aa: CASSPGRGRANEKLFF
j_call: TRBJ1-4
d_call: TRBD1
v_call: TRBV25-1

cdr3_nt: TGTGCCAGCGGTTCTTCCTCCTATAATTCACCCCTCCACTTT
cdr3_aa: CASGSSSYNSPLHF
j_call: TRBJ1-6
d_call: -
v_call: TRBV28

cdr3_nt: TGTGCCACCAGGCCCGATTTTTATGGCTACACCTTC
cdr3_aa: CATRPDFYGYTF
j_call: TRBJ1-2
d_call: -
v_call: TRBV19

cdr3_nt: TGTGCCAGCAGCGTAGCGGCTAGTATCCACGAGCAGTACTTC
cdr3_aa: CASSVAASIHEQYF
j_call: TRBJ2-7
d_call: -
v_call: TRBV9

cdr3_nt: TGTGCCAGCAGCTTGGAAGCGGGAGGGATAGAGACCCAGTACTTC
cdr3_aa: CASSLEAGGIETQYF
j_call: TRBJ2-5
d_call: TRBD2
v_call: TRBV5-4

cdr3_nt: TGCGCCAGCAGCCCCCTAGGACAGACAGCTAATGAAAAACTGTTTTTT
cdr3_aa: CASSPLGQTANEKLFF
j_call: TRBJ1-4
d_call: -
v_call: TRBV5-1

cdr3_nt: TGTGCCAGCAGTTACTCGAAAAGGGGCGCTAACTATGGCTACACCTTC
cdr3_aa: CASSYSKRGANYGYTF
j_call: TRBJ1-2
d_call: -
v_call: TRBV6-5

cdr3_nt: TGCGCCAGCAGCGAGGGACAGGGTTCTGAAGCTTTCTTT
cdr3_aa: CASSEGQGSEAFF
j_call: TRBJ1-1
d_call: TRBD1
v_call: TRBV5-1

cdr3_nt: TGCAGCGTTGCCGTCACTGCTGGCTACACCTTC
cdr3_aa: CSVAVTAGYTF
j_call: TRBJ1-2
d_call: -
v_call: TRBV29-1

cdr3_nt: TGCGCCAGCAGCCAAGATACGGGAGGGGTGAACACTGAAGCTTTCTTT
cdr3_aa: CASSQDTGGVNTEAFF
j_call: TRBJ1-1
d_call: -
v_call: TRBV4-3

cdr3_nt: TGTGCCAGCAGGTTATCCTCTAGCGGGGGATCCTACGAGCAGTACTTC
cdr3_aa: CASRLSSSGGSYEQYF
j_call: TRBJ2-7
d_call: TRBD2
v_call: TRBV6-6

cdr3_nt: TGTGCCAGCAGTGGAAGCAGGGGGCCTAACTATGGCTACACCTTC
cdr3_aa: CASSGSRGPNYGYTF
j_call: TRBJ1-2
d_call: TRBD1
v_call: TRBV25-1

cdr3_nt: TGTGCCAGCAGCTCCCAGGGGGCGAACTATGGCTACACCTTC
cdr3_aa: CASSSQGANYGYTF
j_call: TRBJ1-2
d_call: TRBD1
v_call: TRBV11-2

cdr3_nt: TGTGCCAGCAGCTTAATCGCAGGGACCGGGGAGCTGTTTTTT
cdr3_aa: CASSLIAGTGELFF
j_call: TRBJ2-2
d_call: -
v_call: TRBV7-2

cdr3_nt: TGTGCCAGCAGCTTAGATCGCGAAGAGACCCAGTACTTC
cdr3_aa: CASSLDREETQYF
j_call: TRBJ2-5
d_call: -
v_call: TRBV11-3

cdr3_nt: TGTGCCAGCAGCGATGACAGTAATCAGCCCCAGCATTTT
cdr3_aa: CASSDDSNQPQHF
j_call: TRBJ1-5
d_call: -
v_call: TRBV9

cdr3_nt: TGTGCCAGCAGTTTCGGAGGGGGCTGGGGCAATCAGCCCCAGCATTTT
cdr3_aa: CASSFGGGWGNQPQHF
j_call: TRBJ1-5
d_call: TRBD1
v_call: TRBV28

cdr3_nt: TGTGCCAGCAGCGTAGGAGGCGGGAGGGCCTTTTACAATGAGCAGTTCTTC
cdr3_aa: CASSVGGGRAFYNEQFF
j_call: TRBJ2-1
d_call: TRBD2
v_call: TRBV9

cdr3_nt: TGTGCCACCATTCACGGGGAAACCGGGGAGCTGTTTTTT
cdr3_aa: CATIHGETGELFF
j_call: TRBJ2-2
d_call: -
v_call: TRBV28